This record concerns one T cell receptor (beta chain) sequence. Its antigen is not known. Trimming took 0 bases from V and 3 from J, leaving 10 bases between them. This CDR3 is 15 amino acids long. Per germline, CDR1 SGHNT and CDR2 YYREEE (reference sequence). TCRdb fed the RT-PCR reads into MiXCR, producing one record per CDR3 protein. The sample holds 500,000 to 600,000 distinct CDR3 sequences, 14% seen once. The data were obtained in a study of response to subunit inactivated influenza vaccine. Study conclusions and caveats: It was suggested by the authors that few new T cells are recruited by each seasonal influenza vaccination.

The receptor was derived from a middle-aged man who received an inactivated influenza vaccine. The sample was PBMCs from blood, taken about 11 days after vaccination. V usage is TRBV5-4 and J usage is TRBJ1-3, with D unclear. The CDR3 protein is CASSLGAELGNTIYF. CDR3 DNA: TGTGCCAGCAGCTTGGGGGCCGAACTTGGAAACACCATATATTTT. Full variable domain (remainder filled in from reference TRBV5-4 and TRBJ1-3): ETGVTQSPTHLIKTRGQQVTLRCSSQSGHNTVSWYQQALGQGPQFIFQYYREEENGRGNFPPRFSGLQFPNYSSELNVNALELDDSALYLCASSLGAELGNTIYFGEGSWLTVV.